This is a list of T cell receptor beta chains from one sample in a study of T-cell memory formation after mild COVID-19. TCRdb re-called the 5' RACE reads through MiXCR, storing one row per CDR3 protein. The table lists some 300,000 distinct CDR3 sequences, approximately 19% of them singletons. Sequencing used PBMCs or a T cell subset sorted from them (not recorded which). The receptors shown here come from a man younger than 35 who had mild COVID-19 (a few samples of this study predate the infection). Cell type and time point are not known. Both conserved end residues are part of each CDR3. Clone size, where shown, is once, few, many, or a class for clones that have expanded.

j_gene | v_gene | abundance | CDR3aa
TRBJ2-5 | TRBV20-1 | . | CSASGGGGTQYF
TRBJ1-5 | TRBV20-1 | few | CSAREAPVYSNQPQHF
TRBJ2-2 | TRBV7-6 | . | CASSLVTETGELFF
TRBJ1-3 | TRBV19 | . | CASSIGASGNTIYF
TRBJ2-5 | TRBV7-3 | . | CASSYQAGPGETQYF
TRBJ2-1 | TRBV6-2/TRBV6-3 | . | CASTFYNEQFF
TRBJ2-3 | TRBV6-5 | . | CASRRTHPRGTDTQYF
TRBJ1-1 | TRBV18 | few | CASSPGTPRRATEAFF
TRBJ2-3 | TRBV5-1 | many | CASSPGQVTDTQYF
TRBJ2-5 | TRBV28 | . | CASTPELGGDGTQYF
TRBJ2-3 | TRBV7-2 | . | CASTSGGADTQYF
TRBJ2-3 | TRBV20-1 | . | CSADRTADTQYF
TRBJ2-7 | TRBV5-1 | . | CASSLTSDYEQYF
TRBJ2-3 | TRBV7-6 | . | CASSFRTSPPLATQYF
TRBJ1-2 | TRBV7-9 | . | CASSSQRDGVPGYTF
TRBJ1-5 | TRBV20-1 | . | CSASANRGLNQPQHF
TRBJ2-7 | TRBV29-1 | . | CSVEDPGTGVYEQYF
TRBJ2-7 | TRBV6-5 | . | CASAWGLRYEQYF
TRBJ1-5 | TRBV4-1 | few | CASSRPPEPQHF
TRBJ1-6 | TRBV20-1 | . | CSASREAPPGGSPLHF
TRBJ2-1 | TRBV4-3 | few | CASSRGLAGASYNEQFF
TRBJ2-5 | TRBV13 | . | CASSAPGETQYF
TRBJ1-2 | TRBV20-1 | few | CSASPSGAANYGYTF